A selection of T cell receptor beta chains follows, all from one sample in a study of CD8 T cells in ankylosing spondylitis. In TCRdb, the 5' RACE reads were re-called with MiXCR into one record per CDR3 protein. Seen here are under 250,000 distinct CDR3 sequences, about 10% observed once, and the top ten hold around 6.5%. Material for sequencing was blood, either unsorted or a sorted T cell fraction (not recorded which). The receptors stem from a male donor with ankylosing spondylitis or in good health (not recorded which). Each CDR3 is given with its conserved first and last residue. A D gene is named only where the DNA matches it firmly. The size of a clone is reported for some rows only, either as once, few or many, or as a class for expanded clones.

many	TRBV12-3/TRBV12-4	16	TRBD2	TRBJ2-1	CASSLAPSGVYNEQFF	TGTGCCAGCAGTTTAGCGCCTAGCGGGGTTTACAATGAGCAGTTCTTC
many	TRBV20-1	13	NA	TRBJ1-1	CSARVSGTTEAFF	TGCAGTGCTAGAGTTTCAGGGACCACTGAAGCTTTCTTT
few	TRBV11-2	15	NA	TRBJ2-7	CASSHRTVSSYEQYF	TGTGCCAGCAGCCACCGGACTGTAAGCTCCTACGAGCAGTACTTC
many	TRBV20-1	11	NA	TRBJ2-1	CSAPRYNEQFF	TGCAGTGCTCCACGGTACAATGAGCAGTTCTTC
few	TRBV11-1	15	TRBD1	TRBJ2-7	CASSLVAQGANEQYF	TGTGCCAGCAGCTTGGTAGCACAGGGGGCGAATGAGCAGTACTTC
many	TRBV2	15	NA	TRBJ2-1	CASSDGVSGNNEQFF	TGTGCCAGCAGTGACGGGGTTAGCGGAAACAATGAGCAGTTCTTC
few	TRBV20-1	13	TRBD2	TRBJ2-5	CSAETSGRPTQYF	TGCAGTGCCGAAACTAGCGGGAGGCCGACACAGTACTTC
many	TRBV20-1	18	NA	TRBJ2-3	CSARAEAGRPLITDTQYF	TGCAGTGCTAGAGCAGAGGCGGGACGGCCCCTTATTACAGATACGCAGTATTTT
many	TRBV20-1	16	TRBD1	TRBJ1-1	CSARGEGQGKATEAFF	TGCAGTGCCCGGGGTGAAGGACAGGGAAAGGCCACTGAAGCTTTCTTT
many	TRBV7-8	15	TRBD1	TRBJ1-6	CASSLGGQGNSPLHF	TGTGCCAGCAGCTTAGGGGGACAGGGAAATTCACCCCTCCACTTT
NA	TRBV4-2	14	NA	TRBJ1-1	CASSLHRAGTEAFF	TGTGCCAGCAGCCTCCACAGGGCGGGCACTGAAGCTTTCTTT
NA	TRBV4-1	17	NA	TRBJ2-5	CASSQMTSAVPQETQYF	TGCGCCAGCAGCCAAATGACGTCCGCAGTACCCCAAGAGACCCAGTACTTC
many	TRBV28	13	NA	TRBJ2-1	CASSLSFGTRQFF	TGTGCCAGCAGTTTAAGTTTTGGGACAAGGCAGTTCTTC
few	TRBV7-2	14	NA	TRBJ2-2	CASSSLRGAAELFF	TGTGCCAGCAGCTCCCTTCGGGGGGCGGCGGAGCTGTTTTTT
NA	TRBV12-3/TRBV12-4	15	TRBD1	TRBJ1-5	CASGMPGQGYQPQHF	TGTGCCAGCGGGATGCCCGGACAGGGATATCAGCCCCAGCATTTT
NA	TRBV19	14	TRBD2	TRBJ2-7	CASKRTSYSYEQYF	TGTGCCAGTAAGAGGACTAGCTATTCCTACGAGCAGTACTTC
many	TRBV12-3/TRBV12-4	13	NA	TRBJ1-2	CASRQTFNYGYTF	TGTGCCAGCAGGCAGACCTTTAACTATGGCTACACCTTC
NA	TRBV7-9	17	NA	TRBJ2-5	CASSSESWVTRKETQYF	TGTGCCAGCAGCTCCGAGAGTTGGGTCACGAGGAAGGAGACCCAGTACTTC
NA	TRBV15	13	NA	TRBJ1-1	CATSRGQGKEAFF	TGTGCCACCAGCAGAGGCCAGGGGAAGGAAGCTTTCTTT
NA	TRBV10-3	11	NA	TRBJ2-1	CAISGAEEQFF	TGTGCCATCAGTGGGGCGGAGGAGCAGTTCTTC
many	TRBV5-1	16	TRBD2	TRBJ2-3	CASSLELAGGQDTQYF	TGCGCCAGCAGCTTGGAGCTAGCGGGGGGGCAAGATACGCAGTATTTT
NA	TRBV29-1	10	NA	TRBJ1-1	CSVARTEAFF	TGCAGCGTTGCGAGGACTGAAGCTTTCTTT
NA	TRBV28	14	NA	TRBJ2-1	CASSQDRKYNEQFF	TGTGCCAGCAGTCAGGACAGAAAATACAATGAGCAGTTCTTC
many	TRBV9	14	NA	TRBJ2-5	CASSVGSLTETQYF	TGTGCCAGCAGCGTGGGCAGCCTCACCGAGACCCAGTACTTC
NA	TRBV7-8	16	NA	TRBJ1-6	CASSRGGSGSNSPLHF	TGTGCCAGCAGCCGAGGGGGATCCGGGTCAAATTCACCCCTCCACTTT
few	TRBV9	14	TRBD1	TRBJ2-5	CASSARQGQGTQYF	TGTGCCAGCAGCGCCAGACAGGGGCAAGGGACCCAGTACTTC
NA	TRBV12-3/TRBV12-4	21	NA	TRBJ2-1	CASSLRISLRLGTTPNNEQFF	TGTGCCAGCAGTTTAAGAATTTCTCTAAGGCTCGGGACCACACCTAACAATGAGCAGTTCTTC
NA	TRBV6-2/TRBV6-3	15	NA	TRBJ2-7	CASSIPGRKSYEQYF	TGTGCCAGCAGCATTCCGGGACGGAAATCCTACGAGCAGTACTTC
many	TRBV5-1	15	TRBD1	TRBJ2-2	CASRNRDRNTGELFF	TGCGCCAGCAGGAACCGGGACAGGAACACCGGGGAGCTGTTTTTT
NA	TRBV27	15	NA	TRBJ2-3	CASSFLRQARDTQYF	TGTGCCAGCAGTTTCCTTAGACAGGCAAGAGATACGCAGTATTTT